The 5 T cell receptor beta chains listed next were all sequenced from one sample in a study of blood T cell repertoires in COVID-19. Generated by immunoSEQ multiplex PCR, the TCRdb table keeps only in-frame clones and is missing some. The sample lists fewer than 200,000 clones, about 89% seen once, with approximately 2.1% in the top ten. Sequencing was carried out using peripheral blood. The receptor source for this set is a young man who had recovered from COVID-19.

The chain couples TRBV9 to TRBJ1-1, with no clear D. CDR3 length equals 16 residues. Looked up from germline, CDR1 is SGDLS and CDR2 is YYNGEE. Trimming removed 4 bases at V and 0 bases at J, with 16 bases between. The CDR3 coding sequence is TGTGCCAGCAGCCCCCAAGCCCCATATTTGAACACTGAAGCTTTCTTT. It yields the protein CASSPQAPYLNTEAFF.

The rearrangement links TRBV5-1 to TRBJ1-1; 7 bases are a match to TRBD1. Unmatched junction bases numbered 9, after V lost 6 bases and J lost 4 bases. This CDR3 spans 14 amino acids. The germline V gene has CDR1 SGHRS and CDR2 YFSETQ. The CDR3 reads CASTRGGGTTEAFF. CDR3 nucleotides: TGCGCCAGCACTCGTGGAGGGGGCACCACTGAAGCTTTCTTT.

The V call is TRBV9, the J call TRBJ2-1; 11 bases agree with TRBD2. Germline CDR1 and CDR2: SGDLS and YYNGEE. V shed 0 bases and J 0 bases; nucleotides not matched to a gene: 8. This CDR3 spans 19 amino acids. The CDR3 region is CASSVVGTSGRSSYNEQFF. CDR3 nucleotide sequence: TGTGCCAGCAGCGTAGTCGGGACTAGCGGAAGAAGCTCCTACAATGAGCAGTTCTTC.

CDR3 in DNA: TGCGCCAGCAGCTTGGCGACTAGCGGGAGTCTCCATGAGCAGTTCTTC. Translation: CASSLATSGSLHEQFF. The chain combines TRBV5-1 with TRBJ2-1; 12 bases agree with TRBD2. CDR3 size: 16 residues. Trimming at V came to 0 bases and at J to 8 bases, leaving 6 bases not matched to a gene. CDR1 and CDR2 from the germline V gene are SGHRS and YFSETQ.

J is TRBJ1-1 and V is TRBV2; 7 nucleotides agree with TRBD1. The length of the CDR3 is 16 residues. Germline assignment: CDR1 SNHLY and CDR2 FYNNEI. Germline trimming cut 0 bases from V and 2 bases from J; bases unmatched to any gene: 6. CDR3 sequence: CASSEAAGTANTEAFF. The CDR3 bases are TGTGCCAGCAGTGAAGCGGCCGGGACAGCCAACACTGAAGCTTTCTTT.